The next 32 T cell receptor beta chains were all read from a single sample in a study of regulatory T cells in long-lasting Graves disease. With iRepertoire HTBI primers and Arm-PCR of CDR3 regions, TCR beta libraries were built. Via MiXCR, TCRdb re-called the multiplex PCR reads, giving one row per CDR3 protein. Among about 460,000 distinct CDR3 sequences, 22% were seen once, and the ten largest hold around 13%. The time point here: persistent/refractory GD, antithyroid drugs over 5 years with positive TRAb. Generation of the TCR library employed RNA extracted from PBMCs. The sample in question was peripheral blood mononuclear cells (PBMCs), obtained when the disease was refractory, from a patient treated with antithyroid drugs. The receptor source for this set is a female donor with Graves disease.

This clonotype has at least ten counts. The CDR3 nucleotides read TGTGCCAGCACTCCGGGCCCCGAGGGGGAAAAACTGTTTTTT. Encoded protein: CASTPGPEGEKLFF. The rearrangement links TRBV12-3 or TRBV12-4 to TRBJ1-4, with a weak D call TRBD1 (5 bases). V lost 7 bases, J lost 8 bases, and 17 bases lay in between. The CDR3 sequence is 14 residues long.

Ten or more counts support this clonotype. V and J are TRBV10-3 and TRBJ2-5; TRBD2 aligns across 10 bases. There are 14 residues in the CDR3. Germline values: CDR1 ENHRY, CDR2 SYGVKD. Trimming took 8 bases from V and 1 from J; bases not matched to a gene: 4. CDR3 in amino acids: CAISGLAFQETQYF. CDR3 nucleotide sequence: TGTGCCATCTCGGGACTAGCGTTCCAAGAGACCCAGTACTTC.

V usage is TRBV30 and J usage is TRBJ2-3, with 9 bases identical to TRBD1. Germline V CDR1 and CDR2: GTSNPN, SVGIG (reference sequence). This CDR3 has 15 amino acids. The V and J ends lost 4 bases and 2 bases, in that order; junction bases with no gene match: 7. Here the CDR3 reads CAWTPGTGHTDTQYF. The CDR3, as DNA: TGTGCCTGGACCCCCGGGACAGGGCACACAGATACGCAGTATTTT.

This clonotype was seen ten or more times. This chain uses TRBV2 with TRBJ1-4; 7 bases agree with TRBD1. The CDR3 runs to 17 residues. Trimming at V came to 4 bases and at J to 3 bases, leaving 11 bases not matched to a gene. Germline assignment: CDR1 SNHLY and CDR2 FYNNEI. The CDR3 spells CASSARGRATSNEKLFF. DNA of the CDR3: TGTGCCAGCAGTGCTAGGGGGCGAGCCACTTCTAATGAAAAACTGTTTTTT.

The V and J genes are TRBV28 and TRBJ2-3; weak D call: TRBD1 (5 bases). Per germline, CDR1 MDHEN and CDR2 SYDVKM. The CDR3 has 14 amino acids. The V end lost 8 bases, the J end lost 2 bases, and 14 bases lay between the germline ends. The CDR3 sequence is CASSDIKTTDTQYF. The CDR3 DNA follows: TGTGCCAGCTCGGACATCAAGACCACAGATACGCAGTATTTT. The whole variable domain, filled in from reference TRBV28 and TRBJ2-3, reads DVKVTQSSRYLVKRTGEKVFLECVQDMDHENMFWYRQDPGLGLRLIYFSYDVKMKEKGDIPEGYSVSREKKERFSLILESASTNQTSMYLCASSDIKTTDTQYFGPGTRLTVL.

In its sample, this clonotype was seen many times. J is TRBJ2-7 and V is TRBV11-2; TRBD1 agrees at 9 bases. The trim removed 2 bases at V and 5 bases at J, leaving 10 bases unmatched. This CDR3 is 16 amino acids long. Germline-derived CDR1 and CDR2 are SGHAT and FQNNGV. CDR3 protein: CASSLTTGTGIDEQYF. CDR3 in DNA: TGTGCCAGCAGCTTAACAACCGGGACAGGGATCGACGAGCAGTACTTC.

The V and J genes are TRBV5-1 and TRBJ2-2; a weak D match, TRBD2 (6 bases). V gave up 3 bases and J gave up 2 bases, with 11 bases separating them. This CDR3 is built from 15 residues. Germline CDR1 reads SGHRS; CDR2 reads YFSETQ. The CDR3 here is CASSSGGSNTGELFF. CDR3 nucleotide sequence: TGCGCCAGCAGCTCTGGGGGGAGTAACACCGGGGAGCTGTTTTTT.

The rearrangement joins TRBV30 to TRBJ2-6; no firm D call. Germline V gene lookup returns CDR1 GTSNPN and CDR2 SVGIG (reference sequence). V lost 7 bases to trimming and J lost 1 base, with 11 bases between them. The CDR3 contains 14 residues. The CDR3 loop is CAFDPSSGANVLTF. In nucleotides, the CDR3 is TGTGCCTTCGACCCATCTTCTGGGGCCAACGTCCTGACTTTC.

This clonotype was detected many times. The chain couples TRBV6-1 to TRBJ1-2, with TRBD1 as a possible D gene (5 bases). The CDR3 contains 14 residues. The ends were cut back, 6 bases at V and 5 bases at J, with 16 bases in the middle. Looked up from germline, CDR1 is MNHNS and CDR2 is SASEGT. CDR3 protein: CASSPNGDFYGYTF. The CDR3 DNA follows: TGTGCCAGCAGCCCGAATGGGGACTTTTATGGCTACACCTTC.

This clonotype has at least ten counts. The chain combines TRBV2 with TRBJ1-1, with 7 bases aligning to TRBD1. V dropped 5 bases and J dropped 2; count of bases not matched to a gene: 8. The CDR3 runs 15 residues. Germline lookup yields CDR1 SNHLY and CDR2 FYNNEI. The CDR3 loop reads CASSTHRGANTEAFF. As DNA, the CDR3 is TGTGCCAGCAGTACTCACAGGGGCGCAAACACTGAAGCTTTCTTT.

This clonotype occurred a few times. The rearrangement uses TRBV15 and TRBJ1-1, with unresolved D. Germline CDR1 and CDR2: LNHNV and YYDKDF (reference sequence). V shed 7 bases and J shed 2 bases, with 14 bases lying between them. The CDR3 extends over 14 amino acids. CDR3 protein: CATKGGQSNTEAFF. The CDR3 nucleotides read TGTGCCACCAAGGGAGGGCAGTCCAACACTGAAGCTTTCTTT. The entire variable domain, with the rest obtained from reference TRBV15 and TRBJ1-1, is as follows: DAMVIQNPRYQVTQFGKPVTLSCSQTLNHNVMYWYQQKSSQAPKLLFHYYDKDFNNEADTPDNFQSRRPNTSFCFLDIRSPGLGDTAMYLCATKGGQSNTEAFFGQGTRLTVV.

This clonotype was picked up a small number of times. The CDR3: CASSSYLTGRETQYF. The CDR3 coding sequence is TGTGCCAGCAGCTCCTACCTGACAGGGAGAGAGACCCAGTACTTC. The chain carries TRBV5-6 and TRBJ2-5; TRBD1 matches at 7 bases. The CDR3 is made up of 15 amino acids. V trimming: 3 bases; J trimming: 4 bases; junction bases outside the gene matches: 9. The germline V gene has CDR1 SGHDT and CDR2 YYEEEE.

This clonotype was detected many times. The rearrangement joins TRBV13 to TRBJ1-1; 11 nucleotides match TRBD1. Germline-derived CDR1 and CDR2 are PRHDT and FYEKMQ (reference sequence). The V segment lost 5 bases and the J segment 4 bases; nucleotides outside the gene matches: 6. The CDR3 runs to 15 residues. CDR3 amino acids: CASSGSGQGGTEAFF. CDR3 nucleotide sequence: TGTGCCAGCAGCGGCTCGGGACAGGGGGGCACTGAAGCTTTCTTT.

This clonotype was detected a few times. The genes are TRBV6-1 and TRBJ2-7; weak D call: TRBD2 (6 bases). The CDR3 length is 15 residues. V shed 7 bases and J shed 2 bases, with 18 bases lying between them. CDR1 and CDR2 (germline): MNHNS, SASEGT. The CDR3 region is CASNKNGRGAYEQYF. CDR3 coding DNA: TGTGCCAGCAATAAGAATGGGCGGGGAGCCTACGAGCAGTACTTC.

This clonotype appeared many times. V gene TRBV7-2 combines with J gene TRBJ1-2; D remains ambiguous. This CDR3 is 13 amino acids long. Germline assignment: CDR1 SGHTA and CDR2 FQGNSA. V lost 5 bases, J lost 4 bases, and 11 bases lay in between. The CDR3 coding sequence is TGTGCCAGCAGCCTGAACGAATTCTATGGCTACACCTTC. Its protein is CASSLNEFYGYTF. Full variable domain (missing parts from reference TRBV7-2 and TRBJ1-2): GAGVSQSPSNKVTEKGKDVELRCDPISGHTALYWYRQSLGQGLEFLIYFQGNSAPDKSGLPSDRFSAERTGGSVSTLTIQRTQQEDSAVYLCASSLNEFYGYTFGSGTRLTVV.

This clonotype was picked up many times. This chain connects TRBV28 to TRBJ1-2; D remains unclear. The CDR3 has 14 amino acids. Per the germline V gene, CDR1 is MDHEN and CDR2 is SYDVKM. With 2 bases removed from V and 6 bases from J, the gap between germline ends came to 13 bases. The CDR3 DNA follows: TGTGCCAGCAGTTTACCGACACGGGTGAATGGCTACACCTTC. As protein: CASSLPTRVNGYTF.

This clonotype was observed a few times. The V gene is TRBV20-1, the J gene TRBJ2-7, with D perhaps TRBD1 (6 bases). The length of the CDR3 is 14 residues. CDR1 is DFQATT, CDR2 SNEGSKA, per germline (reference sequence). V lost 5 bases, J lost 5 bases, and 19 bases lay in between. CDR3: CSAPRKTGIDEQYF. In DNA form, the CDR3 reads TGCAGTGCTCCTCGGAAGACAGGTATTGACGAGCAGTACTTC.

This clonotype was counted at least ten times. This rearrangement joins TRBV11-2 to TRBJ2-4; no reliable D call. This CDR3 is 12 amino acids long. Trimming removed 5 bases at V and 6 bases at J, with 8 bases between. Germline V gene lookup returns CDR1 SGHAT and CDR2 FQNNGV. Here the CDR3 reads CASSPRGNIQYF. DNA for the CDR3: TGTGCCAGCAGCCCTAGAGGAAACATTCAGTACTTC. The full variable domain, with the rest looked up from reference TRBV11-2 and TRBJ2-4, is EAGVAQSPRYKIIEKRQSVAFWCNPISGHATLYWYQQILGQGPKLLIQFQNNGVVDDSQLPKDRFSAERLKGVDSTLKIQPAKLEDSAVYLCASSPRGNIQYFGAGTRLSVL.

This rearrangement joins TRBV29-1 to TRBJ2-7; possible D gene TRBD2, 5 bases. The CDR3 sequence is 14 residues long. V was trimmed by 4 bases and J by 5 bases, leaving 18 bases between them. Germline assignment: CDR1 SQVTM and CDR2 ANQGSEA. For the CDR3, the DNA is TGCAGCGTTGTTAGCTTAAGGACGGGAAACGAGCAGTACTTC. Translated, it gives CSVVSLRTGNEQYF.

This clonotype was recorded many times. V gene TRBV3-1 combines with J gene TRBJ2-4; 10 nucleotides match TRBD2. J was trimmed by 0 bases and V by 4 bases; bases with no gene match: 12. Germline assignment: CDR1 LGHDT and CDR2 YNNKEL (reference sequence). The CDR3 has 19 amino acids. The CDR3 DNA sequence: TGTGCCAGCAGCCGCTGGATAGCGGGAGGCGTGGGAGCCAAAAACATTCAGTACTTC. Translated: CASSRWIAGGVGAKNIQYF.

This clonotype appeared many times. The chain uses TRBV2 and TRBJ2-7; D gene unclear. This CDR3 spans 14 amino acids. Germline V CDR1 and CDR2: SNHLY, FYNNEI. Trimming shortened V by 3 bases and J by 3 bases, and 12 bases separated the two germline ends. The CDR3: CASSELGPLYEQYF. CDR3 DNA sequence: TGTGCCAGCAGTGAGCTCGGGCCCCTCTACGAGCAGTACTTC.

The CDR3 region has the DNA TGCAGCTCTGTAGGAGTTTCCTACAATGAGCAGTTCTTC. Protein sequence: CSSVGVSYNEQFF. The rearrangement uses TRBV29-1 and TRBJ2-1; D is ambiguous. The CDR3 is 13 amino acids. Germline V lookup: CDR1 SQVTM, CDR2 ANQGSEA. V was pared by 8 bases and J by 1 base, with 12 bases between.

At least ten counts were recorded for this clonotype. CDR3 coding DNA: TGTGCCTCGAGCAGGGACGAGTATGGCTACACCTTC. Its translation: CASSRDEYGYTF. This chain connects TRBV11-1 to TRBJ1-2; D may be TRBD1 (5 bases). The germline V and J ends were trimmed by 11 bases and 5 bases, with 15 bases remaining between them. Per germline, CDR1 SGHAT and CDR2 FQDESV (reference sequence). The CDR3 consists of 12 residues.

As concerns this clonotype: One end of the junction fails to match germline, which may point to a read error. The chain employs TRBV12-3 or TRBV12-4 and TRBJ2-1; possible D gene TRBD1, 6 bases. The CDR3 totals 15 residues. CDR3 in amino acids: CVSSLHTGSYNEQFF. The CDR3, as DNA: TGTGTCAGCAGTTTACACACAGGGTCGTACAATGAGCAGTTCTTC.

This clonotype was detected once. V and J are TRBV29-1 and TRBJ2-6; 7 bases align to TRBD1. With V trimmed by 1 base and J by 0 bases, 6 bases remained unmatched. CDR1 and CDR2 from the germline V gene are SQVTM and ANQGSEA. CDR3 length equals 17 residues. The CDR3 region is CSVEGVRGSSGANVLTF. The CDR3 DNA reads as TGCAGCGTTGAAGGCGTCAGGGGGTCCTCTGGGGCCAACGTCCTGACTTTC.

This clonotype was observed a few times. The chain employs TRBV27 and TRBJ2-3; TRBD1 aligns across 9 bases. Germline V CDR1 and CDR2: MNHEY, SMNVEV (reference sequence). This CDR3 comprises 14 residues. J was trimmed by 4 bases and V by 6 bases; bases with no gene match: 5. CDR3 DNA: TGTGCCAGCAGACAAAGACAGGGGGCAGATACGCAGTATTTT. Translation: CASRQRQGADTQYF.

V gene TRBV3-1 combines with J gene TRBJ2-7; D might be TRBD2 (6 bases). Germline CDR1 is LGHDT and CDR2 is YNNKEL (reference sequence). The CDR3 length is 14 residues. V lost 4 bases, J lost 2 bases, and 12 bases lay in between. Here the CDR3 DNA reads TGTGCCAGCAGCCCCGGGGAGGTCACCTACGAGCAGTACTTC. This codes for CASSPGEVTYEQYF.

Points on this clonotype: No conserved phenylalanine or tryptophan ends this CDR3, so it is likely a read error. Here the CDR3 reads CASSGEETQYL. Here the CDR3 DNA reads TGTGCCAGCTCAGGAGAAGAGACCCAGTACCTC. The chain employs TRBV2 and TRBJ2-1; D unclear. Judging by the DNA end, TRBJ2-5 fits better; the J call may be wrong. Germline V CDR1 and CDR2: SNHLY, FYNNEI. The CDR3 runs 11 residues.

This clonotype appeared many times. The chain couples TRBV28 to TRBJ1-3, with D unclear. This CDR3 is 14 amino acids long. Germline lookup yields CDR1 MDHEN and CDR2 SYDVKM. Trimming removed 4 bases from V and 0 bases from J, with 7 bases in between. The DNA of the CDR3 is TGTGCCAGCAGTTCGCCAAGCTCTGGAAACACCATATATTTT. Its translation is CASSSPSSGNTIYF.

This clonotype was observed many times. The CDR3 coding sequence is TGTGCCAGCATCTCAGGGGCGGGGGAGCTGTTTTTT. The encoded protein is CASISGAGELFF. The chain combines TRBV27 with TRBJ2-2; D is possibly TRBD1 (6 bases). V was shortened by 7 bases and J by 8 bases, with 11 bases between the two germline ends. The CDR3 consists of 12 residues. From germline, CDR1 is MNHEY and CDR2 SMNVEV (reference sequence).

CDR3 DNA sequence: TGCGCCAGCAGCTTGAACGAGAATGAGCAGTTCTTC. Its translation is CASSLNENEQFF. V usage is TRBV5-1 and J usage is TRBJ2-1; the D is unclear. CDR3 length: 12 residues. Trimming took 1 base from V and 7 from J, leaving 6 bases between them. Germline V gene data show CDR1 as SGHRS and CDR2 as YFSETQ.

The chain employs TRBV27 and TRBJ2-7; the D is unclear. The germline gives CDR1 MNHEY, CDR2 SMNVEV (reference sequence). The germline V and J ends were trimmed by 8 bases and 1 base, with 18 bases remaining between them. The CDR3 runs 15 residues. Written as DNA, the CDR3 is TGTGCCAGCTCACCATATCGCGCGGATTCCTACGAGCAGTACTTC. It is translated as CASSPYRADSYEQYF.